A selection of T cell receptor beta chains follows, all from one sample in a study of CD8 T cells in ankylosing spondylitis. TCRdb re-called the 5' RACE reads with MiXCR, one entry per CDR3 protein. The sample includes some 800,000 distinct CDR3 sequences, 12% of them seen just once. What was sequenced was blood, either unsorted or a sorted T cell fraction (not recorded which). These receptors all come from a male donor with ankylosing spondylitis. Both conserved end residues are part of each CDR3. Each record gives: CDR3 DNA, CDR3 protein, D gene, clone size, J gene, V gene. D genes are given only for firm matches. Clone sizes are given selectively: once, few, many, or a class where the clone is expanded.

DNA: TGTGCCAGCAGCTTGGACGAGCCGATTCTGGCCTACGAGCAGTACTTC
CDR3: CASSLDEPILAYEQYF
D: .
size: few
J: TRBJ2-7
V: TRBV5-5

DNA: TGCGCCAGCAGCCAAGATCGCCGTGGCAGCTACGAGCAGTACTTC
CDR3: CASSQDRRGSYEQYF
D: .
size: few
J: TRBJ2-7
V: TRBV4-3

DNA: TGTGCCAGCAGCGTAGTGGGTCAGAGCACAGATACGCAGTATTTT
CDR3: CASSVVGQSTDTQYF
D: .
size: few
J: TRBJ2-3
V: TRBV9

DNA: TGCGCCAGCAGCCCGGACACCTCCTACGAGCAGTACTTC
CDR3: CASSPDTSYEQYF
D: .
size: .
J: TRBJ2-7
V: TRBV5-1

DNA: TGTGCCACCAGTGATGTGGAGGGAGACGGCTTCCATGAGCAGTTCTTC
CDR3: CATSDVEGDGFHEQFF
D: .
size: many
J: TRBJ2-1
V: TRBV24-1

DNA: TGCAGTGCTAGCCCCCTAGCTCCCGTTGGAAATGAGCAGTTCTTC
CDR3: CSASPLAPVGNEQFF
D: .
size: many
J: TRBJ2-1
V: TRBV20-1

DNA: TGCAGCGTTGAAGGAAAACAGGGGTCGTACACTGAAGCTTTCTTT
CDR3: CSVEGKQGSYTEAFF
D: TRBD1
size: few
J: TRBJ1-1
V: TRBV29-1

DNA: TGTGCCAGCACCCTAACCCGGACTAGCGGGATCCTGAACAATGAGCAGTTCTTC
CDR3: CASTLTRTSGILNNEQFF
D: TRBD2
size: .
J: TRBJ2-1
V: TRBV6-1

DNA: TGTGCCAGCAGCACCTTACTAGCGGGTTTTTACAATGAGCAGTTCTTC
CDR3: CASSTLLAGFYNEQFF
D: TRBD2
size: .
J: TRBJ2-1
V: TRBV7-8

DNA: TGCAGTGCCCAAAACAGGGGGCCGAACGAGCAGTACTTC
CDR3: CSAQNRGPNEQYF
D: TRBD1
size: many
J: TRBJ2-7
V: TRBV20-1

DNA: TGTGCCAGCAGCGTAGAGGTAAATTCACCCCTCCACTTT
CDR3: CASSVEVNSPLHF
D: .
size: .
J: TRBJ1-6
V: TRBV9

DNA: TGTGCCAGCAGCGTAGATAGCGGGAGTGGAACAGATACGCAGTATTTT
CDR3: CASSVDSGSGTDTQYF
D: TRBD2
size: .
J: TRBJ2-3
V: TRBV7-6

DNA: TGTGCCAGCAGTGTAAGAGACAGTGGAAACACCATATATTTT
CDR3: CASSVRDSGNTIYF
D: .
size: few
J: TRBJ1-3
V: TRBV6-1

DNA: TGTGCCAGCAGCCAAGGAGGGACAGGGGGTGGCTACACCTTC
CDR3: CASSQGGTGGGYTF
D: TRBD1
size: once
J: TRBJ1-2
V: TRBV4-2

DNA: TGTGCCACCAGTGATTTGCGGGGGGGGCCAGTGGAGACCCAGTACTTC
CDR3: CATSDLRGGPVETQYF
D: TRBD2
size: .
J: TRBJ2-5
V: TRBV24-1

DNA: TGTGCCAGCAGCTCCCCATTCTTTAGCGAGCAGTACTTC
CDR3: CASSSPFFSEQYF
D: .
size: many
J: TRBJ2-7
V: TRBV7-2

DNA: TGCAGCGGTGGGGAGGGCTATGGCTACACCTTC
CDR3: CSGGEGYGYTF
D: .
size: .
J: TRBJ1-2
V: TRBV29-1

DNA: TGCAGTGCTGCAACTAGCGGGAGAAAGGATACGCAGTATTTT
CDR3: CSAATSGRKDTQYF
D: TRBD2
size: .
J: TRBJ2-3
V: TRBV20-1

DNA: TGCAGCGTTTACGGACTAGCGGGGTACGAGCAGTACTTC
CDR3: CSVYGLAGYEQYF
D: TRBD2
size: few
J: TRBJ2-7
V: TRBV29-1

DNA: TGTGCCAGCAGTTCCCCGGGGAGCACAGATACGCAGTATTTT
CDR3: CASSSPGSTDTQYF
D: .
size: many
J: TRBJ2-3
V: TRBV28

DNA: TGCAGTGCTCCAGCGGGTGGGACAGATACGCAGTATTTT
CDR3: CSAPAGGTDTQYF
D: .
size: few
J: TRBJ2-3
V: TRBV20-1

DNA: TGTGCCAGCAGCTGGACAGCGACTGGAAACACCATATATTTT
CDR3: CASSWTATGNTIYF
D: .
size: many
J: TRBJ1-3
V: TRBV7-9

DNA: TGTGCCAGCAGCGAACTGGCTATAAATACGCAGTATTTT
CDR3: CASSELAINTQYF
D: .
size: .
J: TRBJ2-3
V: TRBV6-2/TRBV6-3

DNA: TGCAGCGTTGAAGGGAGGGGGGGGGATGACACTGAAGCTTTCTTT
CDR3: CSVEGRGGDDTEAFF
D: .
size: few
J: TRBJ1-1
V: TRBV29-1

DNA: TGTGCCAGCAGCCCCCTCGGAGGGACTAGTCAGCCCCAGCATTTT
CDR3: CASSPLGGTSQPQHF
D: .
size: .
J: TRBJ1-5
V: TRBV27

DNA: TGTGCCAGCAGCGTAGCCGGCTCCTACAATGAGCAGTTCTTC
CDR3: CASSVAGSYNEQFF
D: .
size: many
J: TRBJ2-1
V: TRBV9

DNA: TGCAGTGCTAGTACCAGTCTTTCCTACGAGCAGTACTTC
CDR3: CSASTSLSYEQYF
D: .
size: .
J: TRBJ2-7
V: TRBV20-1

DNA: TGCGCCAGCAGCTCCGATACGGGCCTGACCCAGCATTTT
CDR3: CASSSDTGLTQHF
D: .
size: few
J: TRBJ1-5
V: TRBV5-1

DNA: TGTGCCAGCAGTTACACCGGGGCCACCGGGGGGCTGTTTTTT
CDR3: CASSYTGATGGLFF
D: .
size: .
J: TRBJ2-2
V: TRBV6-5

DNA: TGCAGTGCCATGCCCTTGGCCCATAGCTACGAGCAGTACTTC
CDR3: CSAMPLAHSYEQYF
D: .
size: .
J: TRBJ2-7
V: TRBV20-1

DNA: TGTGCCAGCTCTCAAAGCGGACTAGCGGGATACAATGAGCAGTTCTTC
CDR3: CASSQSGLAGYNEQFF
D: TRBD2
size: .
J: TRBJ2-1
V: TRBV18

DNA: TGTGCCAGCAGCTTAGTGCAGCCGCCTTATGGCTACACCTTC
CDR3: CASSLVQPPYGYTF
D: .
size: .
J: TRBJ1-2
V: TRBV7-9

DNA: TGTGCCAGCAGTGATAGCGGGGATGTCAATGAGCAGTTCTTC
CDR3: CASSDSGDVNEQFF
D: TRBD2
size: .
J: TRBJ2-1
V: TRBV6-4

DNA: TGTGCCAGCAGTTTCAGGACAGGGGCCTACTACGAGCAGTACTTC
CDR3: CASSFRTGAYYEQYF
D: TRBD1
size: .
J: TRBJ2-7
V: TRBV27

DNA: TGCAGCGTTGAAGAGGGGGACTTAGAGACCCAGTACTTC
CDR3: CSVEEGDLETQYF
D: .
size: .
J: TRBJ2-5
V: TRBV29-1

DNA: TGCAGTGCGAGAGACAACACCGGGGAGCTGTTTTTT
CDR3: CSARDNTGELFF
D: .
size: many
J: TRBJ2-2
V: TRBV20-1

DNA: TGCGCCAGCAGTGAGGGACTAGCGGGAGAAGGGGAGCAGTTCTTC
CDR3: CASSEGLAGEGEQFF
D: TRBD2
size: many
J: TRBJ2-1
V: TRBV10-2

DNA: TGTGCCAGCAGCCCCTTAGCGGGGCCGGTTTACAATGAGCAGTTCTTC
CDR3: CASSPLAGPVYNEQFF
D: TRBD2
size: many
J: TRBJ2-1
V: TRBV11-2

DNA: TGCAGCGTTGAAAAGGGCCGAAACACTGAAGCTTTCTTT
CDR3: CSVEKGRNTEAFF
D: .
size: few
J: TRBJ1-1
V: TRBV29-1

DNA: TGCGCCAGCAGCTTGGAGCGGCATGAAGCTTTCTTT
CDR3: CASSLERHEAFF
D: .
size: many
J: TRBJ1-1
V: TRBV5-1

DNA: TGTGCCAGCAGCCCAGGGGGCGCGAACACCGGGGAGCTGTTTTTT
CDR3: CASSPGGANTGELFF
D: TRBD1
size: many
J: TRBJ2-2
V: TRBV12-3/TRBV12-4

DNA: TGTGCCAGCGCCTGGATTGCCGGGGAGCTGTTTTTT
CDR3: CASAWIAGELFF
D: .
size: .
J: TRBJ2-2
V: TRBV27

DNA: TGTGCCAGCACTCCCGAGGGGCGGAGGAGCTATGGCTACACCTTC
CDR3: CASTPEGRRSYGYTF
D: .
size: .
J: TRBJ1-2
V: TRBV9

DNA: TGTGCCAGCAGCTTCGGACTCAACACAGATACGCAGTATTTT
CDR3: CASSFGLNTDTQYF
D: .
size: .
J: TRBJ2-3
V: TRBV7-2

DNA: TGCAGCGTCCTCGGACTAGCGGATTACAATGAGCAGTTCTTC
CDR3: CSVLGLADYNEQFF
D: TRBD2
size: few
J: TRBJ2-1
V: TRBV29-1

DNA: TGCAGTGCCTTCCGCGGGGACAGCACAGATACGCAGTATTTT
CDR3: CSAFRGDSTDTQYF
D: .
size: few
J: TRBJ2-3
V: TRBV20-1

DNA: TGTGCCAGCAGCCCCCAGCCCCGAGGGGCCGGGGAGCTGTTTTTT
CDR3: CASSPQPRGAGELFF
D: .
size: .
J: TRBJ2-2
V: TRBV7-6

DNA: TGCGCCAGCAGCGAAGATCCTCGCTATGGCTACACCTTC
CDR3: CASSEDPRYGYTF
D: .
size: few
J: TRBJ1-2
V: TRBV4-3

DNA: TGTGCCACCAGTGGCGGGAGGGCCCGATCCTACAATGAGCAGTTCTTC
CDR3: CATSGGRARSYNEQFF
D: TRBD2
size: few
J: TRBJ2-1
V: TRBV24-1

DNA: TGTGCCAGCAGCCAAAAGGACGGAGATGGTCAGCCCCAGCATTTT
CDR3: CASSQKDGDGQPQHF
D: .
size: .
J: TRBJ1-5
V: TRBV4-2

DNA: TGTGCCAGCAGTTACGGATTTAGTAACACTGAAGCTTTCTTT
CDR3: CASSYGFSNTEAFF
D: .
size: few
J: TRBJ1-1
V: TRBV6-5

DNA: TGTGCCAGCAGTCCCCGCACCCGGACCGGTTTCTCCTACGAGCAGTACTTC
CDR3: CASSPRTRTGFSYEQYF
D: .
size: .
J: TRBJ2-7
V: TRBV6-1

DNA: TGTGCCAGCAGCGCCGCTTGGGGAAACACCATATATTTT
CDR3: CASSAAWGNTIYF
D: .
size: few
J: TRBJ1-3
V: TRBV9